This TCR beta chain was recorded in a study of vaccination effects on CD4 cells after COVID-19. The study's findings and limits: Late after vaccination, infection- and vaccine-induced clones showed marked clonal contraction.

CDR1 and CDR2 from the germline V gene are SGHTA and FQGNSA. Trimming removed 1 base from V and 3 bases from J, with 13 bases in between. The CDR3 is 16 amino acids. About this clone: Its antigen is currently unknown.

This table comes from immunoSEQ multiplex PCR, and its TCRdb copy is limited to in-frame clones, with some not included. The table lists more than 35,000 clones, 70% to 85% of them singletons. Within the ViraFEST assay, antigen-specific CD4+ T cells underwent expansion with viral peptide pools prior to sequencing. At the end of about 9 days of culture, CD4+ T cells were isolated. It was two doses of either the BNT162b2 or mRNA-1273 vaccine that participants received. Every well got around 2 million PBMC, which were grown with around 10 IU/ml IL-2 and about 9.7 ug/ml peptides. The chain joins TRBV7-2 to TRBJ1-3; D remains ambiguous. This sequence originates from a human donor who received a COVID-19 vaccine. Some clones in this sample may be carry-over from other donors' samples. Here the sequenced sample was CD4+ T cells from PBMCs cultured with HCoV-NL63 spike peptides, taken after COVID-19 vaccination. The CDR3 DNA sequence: TGTGCCAGCAGCTTAGTGGGCAGTTTAATTGGAAACACCATATATTTT. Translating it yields CASSLVGSLIGNTIYF.